A single T cell receptor beta chain is shown here with its context. The antigen is undetermined. These data come from a study of T-cell reconstitution after alpha-beta-depleted transplantation in children. Study results and caveats: There were reportedly several hundred expanded graft clones from which alpha-beta T cells came about two months after transplant. Some patients' high day-60 TCRbeta diversity was traced to surviving recipient T cells and thymic progenitors. The main origin of T-cell counts and diversity one year after transplant was newly produced T cells.

Unique molecular identifiers were incorporated when the TCRbeta library was constructed. TCRdb re-derived calls from the PCR reads in MiXCR, one entry per CDR3 protein. The data hold about 240,000 distinct CDR3 sequences, with roughly 24% observed a single time. The V end lost 10 bases, the J end lost 4 bases, and 12 bases lay between the germline ends. Germline V gene data show CDR1 as MDHEN and CDR2 as SYDVKM. The CDR3 runs to 12 residues. The material sequenced was PBMCs, taken before TCRalphabeta/CD19-depleted stem cell transplant. The chain uses TRBV28 and TRBJ2-3; no firm D call. The TCR originated in a girl aged 2 to 9 with Fanconi anemia, due to receive a stem cell transplant. CDR3 amino acids: CATNSDPDTQYF. In DNA, the CDR3 is TGTGCCACGAACTCTGATCCAGATACGCAGTATTTT.